A single sample gave rise to the 5 T cell receptor beta chains below, sequenced in a study of cytomegalovirus exposure and HLA in healthy donors. Primers included in the PCR were 60 Vbeta and 13 Jbeta primers. The repertoire was sequenced with immunoSEQ multiplex PCR; TCRdb's copy has only in-frame clones and lacks some. The data show more than 95,000 clones, over 60% seen once. The sequencing sample was made of PBMCs. These receptors all stem from a middle-aged woman in good health and CMV-seropositive.

This clone was observed a few times. DNA for the CDR3: TGCGCCAGCAGCTTGGCGGGAGATACGCAGTATTTT. It is translated as CASSLAGDTQYF. The chain combines TRBV5-1 with TRBJ2-3; D unresolved. The CDR3 length is 12 residues. Germline V gives CDR1 SGHRS, CDR2 YFSETQ. V lost 0 bases to trimming and J lost 5 bases, with 4 bases between them.

This chain uses TRBV19 with TRBJ2-2; 10 nucleotides agree with TRBD2. This CDR3 is built from 18 residues. J lost 0 bases, V lost 5 bases, and 9 bases had no gene match. The germline CDR1 and CDR2 sequences are LNHDA and SQIVND (reference sequence). DNA for the CDR3: TGTGCCAGTAGTTACGGATCTAGCGGGAGATCGAACACCGGGGAGCTGTTTTTT. Translation gives CASSYGSSGRSNTGELFF. Full variable domain (rest looked up from reference TRBV19 and TRBJ2-2): DGGITQSPKYLFRKEGQNVTLSCEQNLNHDAMYWYRQDPGQGLRLIYYSQIVNDFQKGDIAEGYSVSREKKESFPLTVTSAQKNPTAFYLCASSYGSSGRSNTGELFFGEGSRLTVL.

The J gene is TRBJ2-7, the V gene TRBV27; 9 bases align to TRBD1. This CDR3 spans 15 amino acids. Trimming at V came to 3 bases and at J to 5 bases, leaving 8 bases not matched to a gene. Germline V gene lookup returns CDR1 MNHEY and CDR2 SMNVEV (reference sequence). The CDR3 is CASSFAGTGPDEQYF. CDR3 in DNA: TGTGCCAGCAGTTTCGCCGGGACAGGGCCCGACGAGCAGTACTTC.

The sample holds a few counts of this clone. V gene TRBV28 combines with J gene TRBJ2-1, with TRBD2 as a possible D gene (6 bases). Germline V lookup: CDR1 MDHEN, CDR2 SYDVKM. Deletions cut 6 bases from V and 6 bases from J, with 24 bases between. The CDR3 has 17 amino acids. The CDR3: CASSPLLLARRGNEQFF. CDR3 DNA sequence: TGTGCCAGCAGCCCCCTCTTACTAGCCAGGAGGGGCAATGAGCAGTTCTTC.

This chain links TRBV30 with TRBJ2-1, with TRBD2 as a possible D gene (5 bases). The V gene lost 0 bases and the J gene lost 10 bases, with 10 bases spanning the gap. The CDR3 totals 12 residues. In germline, CDR1 is GTSNPN, CDR2 SVGIG (reference sequence). CDR3: CAWSVADWEQFF. The CDR3, as DNA: TGTGCCTGGAGTGTCGCGGACTGGGAGCAGTTCTTC.